Sequencing of this TCR beta chain was carried out in a study of T cells after yellow fever vaccination. General study points: Few clonotypes appeared in both CD4 and CD8 compartments.

MiXCR, applied by TCRdb to the 5' RACE reads, yields one record per CDR3 protein. The table records approximately 550,000 distinct CDR3 sequences, about 19% of them present only once. Germline V lookup: CDR1 SGHRS, CDR2 YFSETQ. Trimming cost V 4 bases and J 3 bases; bases outside gene matches: 5. The CDR3 contains 14 residues. Ten or more counts support this clonotype. Its antigen is not known. This specimen consisted of PBMCs, obtained 15 days after the yellow fever booster vaccination. The clonotype was recovered from a man aged 25-45 years who received the YFV17D yellow fever vaccine. The rearrangement links TRBV5-1 to TRBJ1-1; 8 nucleotides match TRBD1. The CDR3 protein is CASSPGQGYTEAFF. As DNA, the CDR3 is TGCGCCAGCAGCCCAGGACAGGGTTACACTGAAGCTTTCTTT.